The 10 T cell receptor beta chains below come from one sample, sequenced in a study of blood T cell repertoires in COVID-19. Libraries were prepared by immunoSEQ multiplex PCR; TCRdb keeps only in-frame clonotypes and omits some of them. The sample comprises under 60,000 clones, around four fifths of which are singletons, and about 10% rests with the top ten. Source material: peripheral blood. Source of these receptors: a man aged 25-40 years with COVID-19, enrolled during active disease.

The chain links TRBV10-1 to TRBJ2-5; 7 nucleotides align to TRBD2. The CDR3 consists of 16 residues. In germline, CDR1 is WNHNN, CDR2 SYGVQD (reference sequence). V trimming: 7 bases; J trimming: 7 bases; junction bases outside the gene matches: 18. The CDR3 DNA reads TGCGCCAGCAAGGGCGGGAGCCCCCCCCACGTATGGACCCAGTACTTC. This codes for CASKGGSPPHVWTQYF.

The table lists this clone with a count of one. This chain links TRBV7-2 with TRBJ2-3; D perhaps matches TRBD2 (6 bases). Trimming pared 5 bases from V and 4 bases from J, leaving 19 bases between. Germline V gene lookup returns CDR1 SGHTA and CDR2 FQGNSA. The CDR3 loop spans 16 amino acids. In DNA, the CDR3 is TGTGCCAGCAGCCCCGGTTCGGCGGGGAGTTCAGATACGCAGTATTTT. Its protein product is CASSPGSAGSSDTQYF.

This clone has a single count. V is TRBV6-2 or TRBV6-3 and J is TRBJ2-7; tentative D call: TRBD2 (5 bases). V lost 2 bases and J lost 3, with 8 bases in between. The CDR3 consists of 13 residues. Germline V lookup: CDR1 MNHEY, CDR2 SVGEGT. CDR3 sequence: CASSYHAGYEQYF. CDR3 DNA sequence: TGTGCCAGCAGTTACCATGCGGGCTACGAGCAGTACTTC.

This rearrangement joins TRBV7-9 to TRBJ2-3; D unclear. V was shortened by 5 bases and J by 6 bases, with 9 bases between the two germline ends. Per the germline V gene, CDR1 is SEHNR and CDR2 is FQNEAQ (reference sequence). The CDR3 is 12 residues long. DNA of the CDR3: TGTGCCAGCAGCCGGGTGTCCGATACGCAGTATTTT. It specifies CASSRVSDTQYF.

The rearrangement uses TRBV7-9 and TRBJ2-7; D is perhaps TRBD1 (6 bases). Germline CDR1 SEHNR, CDR2 FQNEAQ (reference sequence). The V end was cut by 1 base, the J end by 0 bases, with 13 bases between. This CDR3 has 16 residues. CDR3 in amino acids: CASSLVVGDTSYEQYF. The CDR3 DNA sequence: TGTGCCAGCAGCTTAGTGGTTGGGGACACCTCCTACGAGCAGTACTTC.

This chain joins TRBV30 and TRBJ2-7; TRBD2 agrees at 12 bases. Germline loops: CDR1 GTSNPN, CDR2 SVGIG (reference sequence). Trimming cost V 5 bases and J 6 bases; bases outside gene matches: 8. The CDR3 totals 14 residues. The CDR3 loop is CAWGLLAGGREQYF. The CDR3 DNA sequence: TGTGCCTGGGGTCTCCTAGCGGGAGGGCGCGAGCAGTACTTC.

V is TRBV6-5 and J is TRBJ2-5; 9 nucleotides line up with TRBD1. CDR1 and CDR2 (germline): MNHEY, SVGAGI. The CDR3 is 15 residues long. V was pared by 2 bases and J by 4 bases, with 5 bases of the junction left unmatched. CDR3 bases: TGTGCCAGCAGTTACCCGGGACAGGGAGGAGAGACCCAGTACTTC. As protein: CASSYPGQGGETQYF.

The genes are TRBV18 and TRBJ2-7, with 10 bases aligning to TRBD2. The trim removed 2 bases at V and 5 bases at J, leaving 6 bases unmatched. The CDR3 sequence is 15 residues long. The V gene's germline CDR1 is KGHSH and CDR2 LQKENI. The CDR3 nucleotides are TGTGCCAGCTCACCAATACTAGCGGGATTGGACGAGCAGTACTTC. Its translation is CASSPILAGLDEQYF.

The chain joins TRBV5-5 to TRBJ1-6; D is possibly TRBD1 (5 bases). V lost 4 bases and J lost 7, with 15 bases in between. The CDR3 is made up of 15 amino acids. Germline CDR1 is SGHKS and CDR2 is YYEKEE (reference sequence). CDR3 DNA sequence: TGTGCCAGCAGCCAGCTTGACAGCCGAAATTCACCCCTCCACTTT. This encodes CASSQLDSRNSPLHF.

This chain uses TRBV24-1 with TRBJ1-2; D call uncertain. The CDR3 consists of 15 residues. The germline V gene has CDR1 KGHDR and CDR2 SFDVKD. V lost 4 bases to trimming and J lost 8 bases, with 19 bases between them. CDR3: CATSDALLGRYGYTF. In DNA, the CDR3 is TGTGCCACCAGTGACGCCCTGTTGGGGAGGTACGGCTACACCTTC.